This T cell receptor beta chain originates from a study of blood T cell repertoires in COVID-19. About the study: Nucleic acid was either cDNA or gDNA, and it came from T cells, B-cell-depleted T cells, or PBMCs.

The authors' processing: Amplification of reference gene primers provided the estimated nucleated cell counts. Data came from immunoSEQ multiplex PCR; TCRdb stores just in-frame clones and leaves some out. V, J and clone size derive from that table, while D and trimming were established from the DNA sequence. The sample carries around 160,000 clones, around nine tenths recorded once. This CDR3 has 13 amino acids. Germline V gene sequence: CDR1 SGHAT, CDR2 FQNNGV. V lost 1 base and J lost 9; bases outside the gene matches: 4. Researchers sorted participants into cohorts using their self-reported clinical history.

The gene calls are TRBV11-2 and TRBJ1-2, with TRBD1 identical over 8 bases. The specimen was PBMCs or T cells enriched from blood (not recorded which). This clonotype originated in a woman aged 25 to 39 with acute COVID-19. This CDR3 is CASSLVRTGSYTF. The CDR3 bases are TGTGCCAGCAGCTTAGTACGGACAGGGAGCTACACCTTC. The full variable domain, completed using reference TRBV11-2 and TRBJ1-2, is EAGVAQSPRYKIIEKRQSVAFWCNPISGHATLYWYQQILGQGPKLLIQFQNNGVVDDSQLPKDRFSAERLKGVDSTLKIQPAKLEDSAVYLCASSLVRTGSYTFGSGTRLTVV.